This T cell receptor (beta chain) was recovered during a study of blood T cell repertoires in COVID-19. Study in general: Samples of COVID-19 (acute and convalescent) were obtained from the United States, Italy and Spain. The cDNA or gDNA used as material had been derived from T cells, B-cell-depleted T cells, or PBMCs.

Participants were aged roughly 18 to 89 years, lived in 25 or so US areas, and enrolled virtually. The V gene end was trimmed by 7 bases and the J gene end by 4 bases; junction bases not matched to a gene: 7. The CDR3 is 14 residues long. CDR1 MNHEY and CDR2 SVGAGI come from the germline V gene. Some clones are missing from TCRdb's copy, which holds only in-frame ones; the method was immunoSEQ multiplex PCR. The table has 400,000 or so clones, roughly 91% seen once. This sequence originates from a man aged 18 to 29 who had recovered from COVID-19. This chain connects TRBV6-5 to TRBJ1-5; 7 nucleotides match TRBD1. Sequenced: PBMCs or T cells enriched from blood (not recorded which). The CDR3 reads CASTTGVPNQPQHF. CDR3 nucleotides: TGTGCCAGCACTACAGGGGTCCCTAATCAGCCCCAGCATTTT.